This T cell receptor beta chain stems from a study of T cell responses to AZD1222 COVID-19 vaccine. Trimming took off 2 bases at V and 0 bases at J, with 18 bases between the two ends. The CDR3 sequence is 17 residues long. Germline CDR1 is SGHDT and CDR2 is YYEEEE. The repertoire was sequenced with immunoSEQ multiplex PCR; TCRdb's copy has only in-frame clones and lacks some. The table records 100,000 to 150,000 clones, 84% of them present only once. This TCR was sampled from an adult who received the AZD1222 COVID-19 vaccine. The chain has TRBV5-6 and TRBJ2-7, with a possible D match to TRBD1 (5 bases). Sample: peripheral blood, taken 28 days after the second AZD1222 dose. The DNA of the CDR3 is TGTGCCAGCAGCTTCTCTTCTGACAGCTTCATCTCCTACGAGCAGTACTTC. Residues: CASSFSSDSFISYEQYF. Using reference TRBV5-6 and TRBJ2-7 for the parts outside the CDR3, the full variable domain is DAGVTQSPTHLIKTRGQQVTLRCSPKSGHDTVSWYQQALGQGPQFIFQYYEEEERQRGNFPDRFSGHQFPNYSSELNVNALLLGDSALYLCASSFSSDSFISYEQYFGPGTRLTVT.